These 2 T cell receptor beta chains originate from one sample sequenced in a study of blood T cell repertoires in COVID-19. Method: immunoSEQ multiplex PCR; TCRdb's copy keeps in-frame clones and lacks some. The sample carries under 300,000 clones, approximately 83% recorded once. Sample: peripheral blood. These receptors all come from a man aged 25 to 40 who had recovered from COVID-19.

The chain has TRBV4-1 and TRBJ2-7; D possibly corresponds to TRBD1 (5 bases). The germline CDR1 and CDR2 sequences are MGHRA and YSYEKL. V lost 0 bases, J lost 2 bases, and 8 bases lay in between. The length of the CDR3 is 14 residues. CDR3 in amino acids: CASSQEAGPYEQYF. In DNA, the CDR3 is TGCGCCAGCAGCCAAGAGGCAGGGCCCTACGAGCAGTACTTC.

The chain carries TRBV9 and TRBJ2-1, with 7 nucleotides matching TRBD2. V shed 5 bases, J shed 0 bases, and the junction held 8 bases outside the gene matches. Germline lookup yields CDR1 SGDLS and CDR2 YYNGEE. The CDR3 loop spans 16 amino acids. The chain's CDR3 is CASSTGLGGSYNEQFF. CDR3 bases: TGTGCCAGCAGTACCGGACTAGGAGGCTCCTACAATGAGCAGTTCTTC. Variable domain in full (rest from reference TRBV9 and TRBJ2-1): DSGVTQTPKHLITATGQRVTLRCSPRSGDLSVYWYQQSLDQGLQFLIQYYNGEERAKGNILERFSAQQFPDLHSELNLSSLELGDSALYFCASSTGLGGSYNEQFFGPGTRLTVL.